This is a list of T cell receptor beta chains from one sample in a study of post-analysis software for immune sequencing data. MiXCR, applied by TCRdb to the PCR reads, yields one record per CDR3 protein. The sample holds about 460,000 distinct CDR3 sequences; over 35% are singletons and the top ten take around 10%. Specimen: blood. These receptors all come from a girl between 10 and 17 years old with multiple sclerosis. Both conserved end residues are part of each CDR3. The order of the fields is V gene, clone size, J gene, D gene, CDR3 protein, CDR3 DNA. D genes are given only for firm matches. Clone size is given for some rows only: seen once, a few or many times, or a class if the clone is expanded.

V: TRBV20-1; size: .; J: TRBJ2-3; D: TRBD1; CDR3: CSANNRGEGTDTQYF; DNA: TGCAGTGCCAATAACAGGGGCGAAGGCACAGATACGCAGTATTTT
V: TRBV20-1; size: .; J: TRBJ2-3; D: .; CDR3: CSARDFRGSSTDTQYF; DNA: TGCAGTGCTAGAGATTTCCGAGGATCTAGCACAGATACGCAGTATTTT
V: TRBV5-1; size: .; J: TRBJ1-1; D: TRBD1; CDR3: CASSAGQAAFF; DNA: TGCGCCAGCAGCGCAGGACAGGCAGCTTTCTTT
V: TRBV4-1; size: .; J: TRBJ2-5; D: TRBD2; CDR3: CASSQVPLKAGPRETQYF; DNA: TGCGCCAGCAGCCAAGTGCCGCTGAAAGCGGGACCTCGAGAGACCCAGTACTTC
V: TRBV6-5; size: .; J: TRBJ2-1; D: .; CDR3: CASSYRRGSYNEQFF; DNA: TGTGCCAGCAGTTACCGGCGGGGCTCCTACAATGAGCAGTTCTTC
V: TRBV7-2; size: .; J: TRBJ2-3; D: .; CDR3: CASSLGAGPSTDTQYF; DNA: TGTGCCAGCAGCTTAGGAGCGGGTCCTAGCACAGATACGCAGTATTTT
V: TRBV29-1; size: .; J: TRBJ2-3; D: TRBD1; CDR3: CSGQGGYTDTQYF; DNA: TGCAGCGGACAGGGGGGTTACACAGATACGCAGTATTTT
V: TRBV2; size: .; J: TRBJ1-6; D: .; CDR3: CASSESSPLHF; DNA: TGTGCCAGCAGTGAATCCTCACCCCTCCACTTT
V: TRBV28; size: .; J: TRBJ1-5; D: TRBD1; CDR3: CASSLPDRKIYSNQPQHF; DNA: TGTGCCAGCAGTTTGCCGGACAGGAAGATATATAGCAATCAGCCCCAGCATTTT
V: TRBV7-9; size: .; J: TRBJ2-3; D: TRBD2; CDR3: CASSHPAGGSTDTQYF; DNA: TGTGCCAGCAGCCACCCAGCGGGAGGTTCCACGGATACGCAGTATTTT
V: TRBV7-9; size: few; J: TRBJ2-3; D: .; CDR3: CATSRRDASTDTQYF; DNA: TGTGCCACGTCGCGGAGGGACGCTAGCACAGATACGCAGTATTTT
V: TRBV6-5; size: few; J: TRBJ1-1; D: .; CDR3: CASSYGGDKNTEAFF; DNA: TGTGCCAGCAGTTACGGGGGGGACAAGAACACTGAAGCTTTCTTT
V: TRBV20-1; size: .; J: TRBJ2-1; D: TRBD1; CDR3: CSASDLQGAYTYEQFF; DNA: TGCAGTGCTAGTGACTTGCAGGGGGCGTACACCTACGAGCAGTTCTTC
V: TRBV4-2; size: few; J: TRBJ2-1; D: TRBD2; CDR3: CASSQRSSGRGNKQFF; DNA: TGTGCCAGCAGCCAAAGATCTAGCGGGAGGGGCAATAAGCAGTTCTTC
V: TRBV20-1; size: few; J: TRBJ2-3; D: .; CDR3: CSARDPVRAVDTQYF; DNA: TGCAGTGCTAGAGATCCCGTGAGGGCGGTAGATACGCAGTATTTT
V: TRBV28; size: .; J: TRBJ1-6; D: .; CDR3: CASSLWADTYNSPLHF; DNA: TGTGCCAGCAGTTTATGGGCGGACACCTATAATTCACCCCTCCACTTT
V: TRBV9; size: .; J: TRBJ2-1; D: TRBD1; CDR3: CASSDGTGVNEQFF; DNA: TGTGCCAGCAGCGACGGGACAGGGGTAAATGAGCAGTTCTTC
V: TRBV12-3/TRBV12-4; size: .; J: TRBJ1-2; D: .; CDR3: CASSLGSGMSKGYTF; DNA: TGTGCCAGCAGTTTAGGGTCAGGCATGTCGAAAGGCTACACCTTC
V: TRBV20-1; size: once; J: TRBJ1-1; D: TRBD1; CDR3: CSAIEGAGGGTEAFF; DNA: TGCAGTGCGATAGAGGGCGCAGGGGGTGGGACTGAAGCTTTCTTT
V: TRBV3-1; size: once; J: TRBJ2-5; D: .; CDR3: CASSQVSTRETQYF; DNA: TGTGCCAGCAGCCAAGTCAGCACGCGAGAGACCCAGTACTTC
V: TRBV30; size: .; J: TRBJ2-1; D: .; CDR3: CAWNLGLYNEQFF; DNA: TGTGCCTGGAATCTCGGGCTCTACAATGAGCAGTTCTTC
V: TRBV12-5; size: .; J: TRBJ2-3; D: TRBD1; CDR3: CASGTGAGGTDTQYF; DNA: TGTGCTAGTGGCACAGGGGCAGGCGGCACAGATACGCAGTATTTT
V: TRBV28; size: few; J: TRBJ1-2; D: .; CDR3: CASSPNGQGNYGYTF; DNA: TGTGCCAGCAGCCCCAACGGGCAGGGGAACTATGGCTACACCTTC
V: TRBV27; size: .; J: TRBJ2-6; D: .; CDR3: CASSFVRLLSGANVLTF; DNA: TGTGCCAGCAGTTTCGTCAGGTTGCTCTCTGGGGCCAACGTCCTGACTTTC
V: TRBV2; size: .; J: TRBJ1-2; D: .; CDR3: CASRARAARTPMWGYTF; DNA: TGTGCCAGCAGGGCTAGGGCAGCGAGAACCCCTATGTGGGGCTACACCTTC
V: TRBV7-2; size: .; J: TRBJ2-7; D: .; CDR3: CASSSARLLLSSYEQYF; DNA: TGTGCCAGCAGCTCTGCTCGACTCCTGTTAAGCTCCTACGAGCAGTACTTC
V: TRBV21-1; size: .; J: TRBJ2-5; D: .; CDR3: CASSKDRTSDRPLGNQYF; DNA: TGTGCCAGCAGCAAGGATCGGACTTCGGACAGGCCCCTTGGAAACCAGTACTTC
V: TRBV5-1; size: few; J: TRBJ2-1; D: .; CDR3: CASSLSGDHNEQFF; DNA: TGCGCCAGCAGCTTATCTGGAGATCACAATGAGCAGTTCTTC
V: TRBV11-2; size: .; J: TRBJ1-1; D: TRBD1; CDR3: CASSSYTGGTEAFF; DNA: TGTGCCAGCAGCTCCTACACAGGGGGCACTGAAGCTTTCTTT
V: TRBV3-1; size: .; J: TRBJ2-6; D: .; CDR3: CAGSQDRSGANVLTF; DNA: TGTGCCGGCAGCCAAGACCGCTCTGGGGCCAACGTCCTGACTTTC
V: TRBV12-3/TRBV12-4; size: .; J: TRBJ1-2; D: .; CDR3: CASTLSPPGVYGYTF; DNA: TGTGCCAGCACCCTTAGCCCCCCGGGGGTCTATGGCTACACCTTC
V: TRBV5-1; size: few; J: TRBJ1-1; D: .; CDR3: CASSIQGVFMNTEAFF; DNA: TGCGCCAGCAGCATTCAAGGGGTTTTTATGAACACTGAAGCTTTCTTT
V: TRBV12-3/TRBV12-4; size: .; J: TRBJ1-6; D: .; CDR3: CATTRGSYNSPLHF; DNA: TGTGCCACCACCCGGGGTTCCTATAATTCACCCCTCCACTTT
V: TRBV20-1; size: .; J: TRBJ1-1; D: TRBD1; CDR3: CSARDRTVTEAFF; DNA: TGCAGTGCCAGGGACAGAACCGTCACTGAAGCTTTCTTT
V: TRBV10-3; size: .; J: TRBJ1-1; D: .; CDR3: CAIRKRTGTPNTEAFF; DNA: TGTGCCATCCGTAAAAGGACCGGGACACCCAACACTGAAGCTTTCTTT